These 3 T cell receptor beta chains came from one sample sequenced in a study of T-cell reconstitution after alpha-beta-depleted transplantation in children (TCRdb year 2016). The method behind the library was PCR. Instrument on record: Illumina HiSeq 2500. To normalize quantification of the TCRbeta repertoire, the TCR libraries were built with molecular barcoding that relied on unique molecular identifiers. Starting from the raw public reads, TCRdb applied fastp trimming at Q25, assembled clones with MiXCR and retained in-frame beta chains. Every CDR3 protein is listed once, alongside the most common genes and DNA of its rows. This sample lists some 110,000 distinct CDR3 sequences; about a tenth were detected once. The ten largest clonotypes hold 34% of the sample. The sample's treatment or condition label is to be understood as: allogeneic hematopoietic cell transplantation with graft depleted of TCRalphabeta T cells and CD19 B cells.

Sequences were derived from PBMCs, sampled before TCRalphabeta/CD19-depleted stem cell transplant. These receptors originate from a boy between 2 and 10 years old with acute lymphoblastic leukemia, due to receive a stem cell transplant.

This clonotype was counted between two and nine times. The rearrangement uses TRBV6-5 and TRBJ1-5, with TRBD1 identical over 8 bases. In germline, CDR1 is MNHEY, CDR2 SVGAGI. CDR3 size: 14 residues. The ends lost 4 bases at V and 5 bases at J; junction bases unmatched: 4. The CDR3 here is CASSSRQGYQPQHF. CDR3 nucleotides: TGTGCCAGCAGTTCGAGACAGGGGTATCAGCCCCAGCATTTT.

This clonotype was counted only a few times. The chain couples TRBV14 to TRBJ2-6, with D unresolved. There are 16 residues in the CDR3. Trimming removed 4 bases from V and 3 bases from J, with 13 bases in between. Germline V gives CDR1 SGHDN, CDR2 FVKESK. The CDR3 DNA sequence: TGTGCCAGCAGCCTTAGCTTAGGCCTTGGGGCCAACGTCCTGACTTTC. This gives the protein CASSLSLGLGANVLTF.

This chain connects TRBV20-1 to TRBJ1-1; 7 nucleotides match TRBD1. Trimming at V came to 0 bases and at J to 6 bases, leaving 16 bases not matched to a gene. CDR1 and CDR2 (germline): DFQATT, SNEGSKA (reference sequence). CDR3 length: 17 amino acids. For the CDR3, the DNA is TGCAGTGCTAGAGATCGGAGGGGGCAAGGGATAATCTCTGAAGCTTTCTTT. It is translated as CSARDRRGQGIISEAFF.